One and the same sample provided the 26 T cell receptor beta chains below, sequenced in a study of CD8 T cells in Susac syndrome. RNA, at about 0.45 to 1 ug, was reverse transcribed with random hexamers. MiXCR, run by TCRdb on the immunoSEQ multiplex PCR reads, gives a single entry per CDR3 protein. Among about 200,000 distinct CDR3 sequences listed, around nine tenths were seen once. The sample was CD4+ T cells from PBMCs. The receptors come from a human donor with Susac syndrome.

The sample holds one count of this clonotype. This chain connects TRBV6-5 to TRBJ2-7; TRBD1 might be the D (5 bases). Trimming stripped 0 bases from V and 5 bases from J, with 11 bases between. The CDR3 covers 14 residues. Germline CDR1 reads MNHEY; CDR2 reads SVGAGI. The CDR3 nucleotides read TGTGCCAGCAGTTACTCCGATAGGGGCCACGAGCAGTACTTC. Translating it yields CASSYSDRGHEQYF.

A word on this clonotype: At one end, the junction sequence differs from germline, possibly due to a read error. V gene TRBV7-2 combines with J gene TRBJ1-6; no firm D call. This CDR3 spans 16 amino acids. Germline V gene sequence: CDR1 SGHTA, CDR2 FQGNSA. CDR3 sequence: CASSFRLSSYNSPLHF. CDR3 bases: TGTGCCAGCAGCTTTAGGTTGAGCTCCTATAATTCTCCCCTCCACTTT.

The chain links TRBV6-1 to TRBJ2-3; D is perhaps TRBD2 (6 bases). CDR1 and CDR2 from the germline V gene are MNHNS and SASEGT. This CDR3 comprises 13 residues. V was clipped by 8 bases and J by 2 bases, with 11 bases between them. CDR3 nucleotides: TGTGCCAGCCCGGGAGTGTCCACAGATACGCAGTATTTT. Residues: CASPGVSTDTQYF.

The CDR3 protein is CASSQGVDYQETQYF. The CDR3 DNA follows: TGTGCCAGCAGCCAAGGAGTTGACTACCAAGAGACCCAGTACTTC. The V call is TRBV3-1, the J call TRBJ2-5; no clear D. The germline gives CDR1 LGHDT, CDR2 YNNKEL (reference sequence). V was shortened by 1 base and J by 0 bases, with 9 bases between the two germline ends. The CDR3 extends over 15 amino acids.

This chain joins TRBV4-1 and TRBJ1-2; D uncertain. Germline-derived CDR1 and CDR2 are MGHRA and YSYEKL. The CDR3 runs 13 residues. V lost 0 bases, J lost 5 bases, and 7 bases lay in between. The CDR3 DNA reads TGCGCCAGCAGCCAAGAGAACAGATATGGCTACACCTTC. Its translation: CASSQENRYGYTF.

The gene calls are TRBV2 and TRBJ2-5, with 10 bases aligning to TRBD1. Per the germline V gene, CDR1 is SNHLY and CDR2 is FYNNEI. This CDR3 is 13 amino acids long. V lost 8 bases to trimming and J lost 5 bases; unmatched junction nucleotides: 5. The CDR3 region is CASVGTGVETQYF. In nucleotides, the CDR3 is TGTGCCAGCGTCGGGACAGGGGTCGAGACCCAGTACTTC.

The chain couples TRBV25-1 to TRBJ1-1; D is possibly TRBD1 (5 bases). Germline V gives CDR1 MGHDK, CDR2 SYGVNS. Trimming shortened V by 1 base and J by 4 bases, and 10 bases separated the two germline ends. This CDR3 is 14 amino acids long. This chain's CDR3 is CASSESPGPTEAFF. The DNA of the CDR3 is TGTGCCAGCAGTGAATCTCCAGGGCCCACTGAAGCTTTCTTT.

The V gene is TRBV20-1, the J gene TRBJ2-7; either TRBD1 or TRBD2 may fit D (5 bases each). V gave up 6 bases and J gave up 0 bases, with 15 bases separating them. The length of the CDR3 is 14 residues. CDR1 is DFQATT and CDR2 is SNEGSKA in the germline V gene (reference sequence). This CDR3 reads CSARNRRSSYEQYF. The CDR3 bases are TGCAGTGCCAGAAACAGGAGGAGCTCCTACGAGCAGTACTTC.

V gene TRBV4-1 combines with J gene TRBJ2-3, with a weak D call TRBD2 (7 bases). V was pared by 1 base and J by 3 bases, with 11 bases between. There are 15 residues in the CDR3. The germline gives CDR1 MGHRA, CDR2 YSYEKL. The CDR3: CASSQGGGVTDTQYF. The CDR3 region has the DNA TGCGCCAGCAGCCAAGGAGGGGGGGTGACAGATACGCAGTATTTT.

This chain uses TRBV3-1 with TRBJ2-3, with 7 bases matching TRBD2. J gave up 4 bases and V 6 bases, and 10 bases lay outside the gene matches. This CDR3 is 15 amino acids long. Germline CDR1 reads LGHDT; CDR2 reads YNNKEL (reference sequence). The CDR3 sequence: CASRPIAGGSDTQYF. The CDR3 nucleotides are TGTGCCAGCAGGCCGATAGCGGGTGGGTCAGATACGCAGTATTTT.

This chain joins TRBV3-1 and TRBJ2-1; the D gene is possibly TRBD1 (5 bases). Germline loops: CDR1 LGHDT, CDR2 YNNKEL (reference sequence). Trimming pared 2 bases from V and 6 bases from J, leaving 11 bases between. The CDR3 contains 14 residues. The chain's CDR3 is CASSQSSRGNEQFF. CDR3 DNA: TGTGCCAGCAGCCAATCTTCTAGGGGCAATGAGCAGTTCTTC.

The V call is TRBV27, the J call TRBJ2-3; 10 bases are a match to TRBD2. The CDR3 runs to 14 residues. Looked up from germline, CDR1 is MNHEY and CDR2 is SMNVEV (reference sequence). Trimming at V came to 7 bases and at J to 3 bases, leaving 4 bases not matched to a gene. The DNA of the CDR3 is TGTGCCAGCATGTCACTAGCGGGAACAGATACGCAGTATTTT. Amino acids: CASMSLAGTDTQYF.

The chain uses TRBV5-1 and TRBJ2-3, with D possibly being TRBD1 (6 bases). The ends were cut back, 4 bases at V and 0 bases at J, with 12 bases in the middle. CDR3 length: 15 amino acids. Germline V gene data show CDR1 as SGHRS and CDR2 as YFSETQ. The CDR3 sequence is CASSPFRGSTDTQYF. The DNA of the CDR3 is TGCGCCAGCAGCCCATTCAGGGGTAGCACAGATACGCAGTATTTT. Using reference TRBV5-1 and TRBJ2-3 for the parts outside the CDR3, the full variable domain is KAGVTQTPRYLIKTRGQQVTLSCSPISGHRSVSWYQQTPGQGLQFLFEYFSETQRNKGNFPGRFSGRQFSNSRSEMNVSTLELGDSALYLCASSPFRGSTDTQYFGPGTRLTVL.

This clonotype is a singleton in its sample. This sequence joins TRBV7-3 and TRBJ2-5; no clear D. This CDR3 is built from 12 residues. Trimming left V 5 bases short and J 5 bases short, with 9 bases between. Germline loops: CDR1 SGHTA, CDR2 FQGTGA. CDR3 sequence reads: CASSEVFETQYF. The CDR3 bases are TGTGCCAGCAGCGAAGTCTTCGAGACCCAGTACTTC.

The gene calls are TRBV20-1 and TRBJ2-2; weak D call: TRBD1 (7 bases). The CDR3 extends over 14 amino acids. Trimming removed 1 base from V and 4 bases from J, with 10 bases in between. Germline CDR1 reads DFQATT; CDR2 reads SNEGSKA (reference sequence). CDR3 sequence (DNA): TGCAGTGCTAGAGTCAGGGGGGCCACCGGGGAGCTGTTTTTT. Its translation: CSARVRGATGELFF.

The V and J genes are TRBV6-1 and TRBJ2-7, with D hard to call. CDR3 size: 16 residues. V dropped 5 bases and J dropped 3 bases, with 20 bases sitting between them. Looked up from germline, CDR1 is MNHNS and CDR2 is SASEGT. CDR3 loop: CASSPQVLAGYYEQYF. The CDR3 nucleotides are TGTGCCAGCAGTCCTCAGGTGCTGGCTGGATACTACGAGCAGTACTTC.

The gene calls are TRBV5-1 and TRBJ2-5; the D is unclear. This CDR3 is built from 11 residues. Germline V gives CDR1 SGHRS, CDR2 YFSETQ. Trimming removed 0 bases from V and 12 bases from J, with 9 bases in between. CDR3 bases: TGCGCCAGCAGCTTGGATGGCTCTGAGTACTTC. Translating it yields CASSLDGSEYF. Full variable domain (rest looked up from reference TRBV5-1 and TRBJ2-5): KAGVTQTPRYLIKTRGQQVTLSCSPISGHRSVSWYQQTPGQGLQFLFEYFSETQRNKGNFPGRFSGRQFSNSRSEMNVSTLELGDSALYLCASSLDGSEYFGPGTRLLVL.

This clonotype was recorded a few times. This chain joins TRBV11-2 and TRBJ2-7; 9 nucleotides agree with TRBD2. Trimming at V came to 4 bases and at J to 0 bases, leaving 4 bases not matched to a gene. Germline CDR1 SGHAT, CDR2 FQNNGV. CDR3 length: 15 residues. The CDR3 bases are TGTGCCAGCAGCTCAACTAGCGGGTACTCCTACGAGCAGTACTTC. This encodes CASSSTSGYSYEQYF.

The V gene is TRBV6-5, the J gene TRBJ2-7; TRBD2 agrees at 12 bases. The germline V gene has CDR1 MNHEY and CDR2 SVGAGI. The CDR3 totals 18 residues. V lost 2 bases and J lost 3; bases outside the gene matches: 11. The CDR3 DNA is TGTGCCAGCAGTTACAGGCTAGCGGGAGGGCTGCAGTACTACGAGCAGTACTTC. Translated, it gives CASSYRLAGGLQYYEQYF.

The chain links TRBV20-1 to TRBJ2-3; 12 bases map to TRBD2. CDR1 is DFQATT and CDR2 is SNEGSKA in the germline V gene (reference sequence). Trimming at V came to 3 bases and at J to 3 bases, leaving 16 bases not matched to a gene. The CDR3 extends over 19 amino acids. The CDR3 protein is CSARHPVGLAGGYTDTQYF. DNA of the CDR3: TGCAGTGCTAGGCACCCCGTTGGGCTAGCGGGAGGGTATACAGATACGCAGTATTTT.

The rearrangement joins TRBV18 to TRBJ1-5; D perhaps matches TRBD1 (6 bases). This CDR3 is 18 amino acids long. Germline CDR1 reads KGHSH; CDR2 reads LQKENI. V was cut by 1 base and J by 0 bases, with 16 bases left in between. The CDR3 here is CASSPRGHSLDSNQPQHF. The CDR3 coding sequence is TGTGCCAGCTCACCACGGGGACACTCACTGGATAGCAATCAGCCCCAGCATTTT.

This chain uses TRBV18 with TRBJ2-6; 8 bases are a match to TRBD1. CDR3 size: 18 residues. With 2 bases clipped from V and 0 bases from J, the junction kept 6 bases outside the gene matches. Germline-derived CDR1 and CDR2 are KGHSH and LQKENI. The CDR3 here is CASSPIPRGPSGANVLTF. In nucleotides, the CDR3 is TGTGCCAGCTCACCAATTCCCAGGGGGCCCTCTGGGGCCAACGTCCTGACTTTC.

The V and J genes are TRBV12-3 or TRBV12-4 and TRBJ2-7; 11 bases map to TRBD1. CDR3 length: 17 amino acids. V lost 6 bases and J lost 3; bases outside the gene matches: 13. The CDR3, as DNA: TGTGCCAGCAGCCCACCCATCCCCGGGACAGGGGGCTACGAGCAGTACTTC. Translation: CASSPPIPGTGGYEQYF.

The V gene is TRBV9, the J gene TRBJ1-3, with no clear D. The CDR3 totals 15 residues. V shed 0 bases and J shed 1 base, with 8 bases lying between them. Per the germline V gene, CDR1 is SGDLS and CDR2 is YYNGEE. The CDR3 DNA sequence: TGTGCCAGCAGCGTAGGGGTCGAGTCTGGAAACACCATATATTTT. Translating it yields CASSVGVESGNTIYF.

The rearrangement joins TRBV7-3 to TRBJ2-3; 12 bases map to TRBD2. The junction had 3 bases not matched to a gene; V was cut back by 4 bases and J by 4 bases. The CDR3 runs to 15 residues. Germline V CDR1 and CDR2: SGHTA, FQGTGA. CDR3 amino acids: CASSSTSGSSDTQYF. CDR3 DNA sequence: TGTGCCAGCAGCTCGACTAGCGGGAGCTCAGATACGCAGTATTTT.

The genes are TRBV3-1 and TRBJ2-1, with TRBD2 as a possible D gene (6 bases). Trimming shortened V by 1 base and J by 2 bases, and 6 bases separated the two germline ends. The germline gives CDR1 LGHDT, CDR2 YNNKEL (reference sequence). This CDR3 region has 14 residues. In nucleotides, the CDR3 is TGTGCCAGCAGCCAAGGGACTACCTACAATGAGCAGTTCTTC. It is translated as CASSQGTTYNEQFF.